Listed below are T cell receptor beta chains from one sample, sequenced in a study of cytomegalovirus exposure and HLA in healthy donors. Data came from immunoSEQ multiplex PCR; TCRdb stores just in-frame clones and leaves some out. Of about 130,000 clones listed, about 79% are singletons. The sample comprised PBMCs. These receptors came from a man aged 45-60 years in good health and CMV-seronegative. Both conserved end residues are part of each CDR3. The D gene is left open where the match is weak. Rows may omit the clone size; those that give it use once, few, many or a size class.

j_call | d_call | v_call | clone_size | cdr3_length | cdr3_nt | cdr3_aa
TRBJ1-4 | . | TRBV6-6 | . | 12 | TGTGCCAGCACGGGGGTCGGTAAAAAACTGTTTTTT | CASTGVGKKLFF
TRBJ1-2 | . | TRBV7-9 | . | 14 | TGTGCCAGCACCGCCTCTTCAGGGCTAGGGGGCTACACCTTC | CASTASSGLGGYTF
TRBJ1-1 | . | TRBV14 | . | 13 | TGTGCCAGCAGCCAAGATGGGGAGGGTGAAGCTTTCTTT | CASSQDGEGEAFF
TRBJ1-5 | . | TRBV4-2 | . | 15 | TGTGCCAGCAGCCAGGCTGGGGAGTTCAATCAGCCCCAGCATTTT | CASSQAGEFNQPQHF
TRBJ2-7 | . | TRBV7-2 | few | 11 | TGTGCCAGCAGCTTTGCGAACGAGCAGTACTTC | CASSFANEQYF
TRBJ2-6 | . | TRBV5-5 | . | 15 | TGTGCCAGCAGCTCTCACAGAAATGGGGCCAACGTCCTGACTTTC | CASSSHRNGANVLTF
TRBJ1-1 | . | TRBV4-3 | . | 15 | TGCGCCAGCAGCCTAGGGGGGGGTGCCAACACTGAAGCTTTCTTT | CASSLGGGANTEAFF
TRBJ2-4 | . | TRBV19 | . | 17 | TGTGCCAGTAGTATGGCTGGACAGCTACTAGCCAAAAACATTCAGTACTTC | CASSMAGQLLAKNIQYF
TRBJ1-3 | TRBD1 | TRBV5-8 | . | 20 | TGTGCCAGCAGCTTTAGGTTTTTGGGGACAGTCTTCAGCTCTGGAAACACCATATATTTT | CASSFRFLGTVFSSGNTIYF
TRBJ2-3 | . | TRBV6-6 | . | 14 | TGTGCCAGCCGTCCGGGGGAGAGCACAGATACGCAGTATTTT | CASRPGESTDTQYF
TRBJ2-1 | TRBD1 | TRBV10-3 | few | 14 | TGTGCCATCAGCACCGGGACAGGGAGGAATGAGCAGTTCTTC | CAISTGTGRNEQFF
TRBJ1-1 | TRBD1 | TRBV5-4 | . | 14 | TGTGCCAGCAGCCAGTCGTCAGGGGGGACTGAAGCTTTCTTT | CASSQSSGGTEAFF
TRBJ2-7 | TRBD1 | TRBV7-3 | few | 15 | TGTGCCAGCAGCATCTCCGGGACAGGGACCTACGAGCAGTACTTC | CASSISGTGTYEQYF
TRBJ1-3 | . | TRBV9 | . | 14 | TGTGCCAGCAGCCTCAACTCCGCCGGAAACACCATATATTTT | CASSLNSAGNTIYF
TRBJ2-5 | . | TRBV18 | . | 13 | TGTGCCAGCTCACCCGGCCTATGGGAGTCCCAGTACTTC | CASSPGLWESQYF
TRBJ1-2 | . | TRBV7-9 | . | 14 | TGTGCCAGCAGCTTAGCCCAGATTTCGCTGGGCTACACCTTC | CASSLAQISLGYTF
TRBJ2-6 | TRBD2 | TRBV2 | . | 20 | TGTGCCAGCAGGAGAACGTCTAGCGGGGGGGCCTCCTCTGGGGCCAACGTCCTGACTTTC | CASRRTSSGGASSGANVLTF
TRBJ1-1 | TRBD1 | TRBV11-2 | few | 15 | TGTGCCAGCAGCTTAGGAGGGGGCGGTTTCGGTGAAGCTTTCTTT | CASSLGGGGFGEAFF
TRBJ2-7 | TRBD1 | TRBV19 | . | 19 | TGTGCCAGTAGCACCTACGTCCCGGGACAGGGGTCGAGCTCCTACGAGCAGTACTTC | CASSTYVPGQGSSSYEQYF
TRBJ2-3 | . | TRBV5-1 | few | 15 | TGCGCCAGCAGCCTGGACGAATTATCGAGGGATACGCAGTATTTT | CASSLDELSRDTQYF
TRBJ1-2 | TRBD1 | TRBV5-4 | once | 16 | TGTGCCAGCAGCGAGGACAGGGAGGGCTCTAACTATGGCTACACCTTC | CASSEDREGSNYGYTF
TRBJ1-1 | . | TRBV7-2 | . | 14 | TGTGCCAGCAGCACCCGGACAGAGAACACTGAAGCTTTCTTT | CASSTRTENTEAFF
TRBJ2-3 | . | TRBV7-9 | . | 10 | TGTTCCAGTAACAGTGATACGCAGTATTTT | CSSNSDTQYF
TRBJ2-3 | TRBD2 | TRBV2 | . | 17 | TGTGCCAGCAGGGCGAAAACTAGCGGGGGGGCCGAAGATACGCAGTATTTT | CASRAKTSGGAEDTQYF
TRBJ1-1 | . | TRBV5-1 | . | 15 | TGCGCCAGCAGCTTGGCCAGTTCCTCAAACACTGAAGCTTTCTTT | CASSLASSSNTEAFF
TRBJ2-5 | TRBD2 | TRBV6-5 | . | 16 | TGTGCCAGCAGTTACTCAGGGACTAGCGGGGGTGAGACCCAGTACTTC | CASSYSGTSGGETQYF
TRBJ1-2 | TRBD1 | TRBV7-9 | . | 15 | TGTGCCAGCAGCCTTGCGACAGGGGATTACTATGGCTACACCTTC | CASSLATGDYYGYTF